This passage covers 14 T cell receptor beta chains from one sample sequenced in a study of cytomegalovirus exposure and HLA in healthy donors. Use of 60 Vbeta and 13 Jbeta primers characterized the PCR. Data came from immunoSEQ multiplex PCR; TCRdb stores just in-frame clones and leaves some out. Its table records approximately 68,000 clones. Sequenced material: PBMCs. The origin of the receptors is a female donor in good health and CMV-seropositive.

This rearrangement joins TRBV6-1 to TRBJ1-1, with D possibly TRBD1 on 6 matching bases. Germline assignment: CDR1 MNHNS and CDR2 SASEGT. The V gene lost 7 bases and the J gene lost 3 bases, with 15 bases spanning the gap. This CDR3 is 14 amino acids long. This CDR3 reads CASKAQGWYTEAFF. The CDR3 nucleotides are TGTGCCAGCAAGGCCCAGGGGTGGTACACTGAAGCTTTCTTT.

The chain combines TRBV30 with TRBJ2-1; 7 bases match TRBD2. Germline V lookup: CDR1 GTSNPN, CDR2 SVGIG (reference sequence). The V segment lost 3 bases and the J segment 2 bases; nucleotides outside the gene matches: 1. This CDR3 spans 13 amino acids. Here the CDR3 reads CAWRAGAYNEQFF. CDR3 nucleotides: TGTGCCTGGAGGGCGGGGGCCTACAATGAGCAGTTCTTC.

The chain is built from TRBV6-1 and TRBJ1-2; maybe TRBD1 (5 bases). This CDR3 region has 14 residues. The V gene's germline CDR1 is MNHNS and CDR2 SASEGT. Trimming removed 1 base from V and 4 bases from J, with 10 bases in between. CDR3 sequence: CASSEGGDSYGYTF. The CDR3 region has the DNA TGTGCCAGCAGTGAAGGCGGAGACAGCTATGGCTACACCTTC.

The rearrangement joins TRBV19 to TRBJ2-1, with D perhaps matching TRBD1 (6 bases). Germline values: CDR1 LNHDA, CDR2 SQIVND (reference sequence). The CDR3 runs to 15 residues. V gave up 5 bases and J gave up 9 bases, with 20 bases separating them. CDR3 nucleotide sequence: TGTGCCAGTAGTCTACAGGGTGGAGGTATGACTGAGCAGTTCTTC. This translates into CASSLQGGGMTEQFF.

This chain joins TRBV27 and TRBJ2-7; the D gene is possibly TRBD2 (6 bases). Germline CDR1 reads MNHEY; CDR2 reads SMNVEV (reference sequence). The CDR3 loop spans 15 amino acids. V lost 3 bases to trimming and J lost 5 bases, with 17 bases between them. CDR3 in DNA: TGTGCCAGCAGTTTTGGTGCGGGATCGGTAGACGAGCAGTACTTC. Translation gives CASSFGAGSVDEQYF.

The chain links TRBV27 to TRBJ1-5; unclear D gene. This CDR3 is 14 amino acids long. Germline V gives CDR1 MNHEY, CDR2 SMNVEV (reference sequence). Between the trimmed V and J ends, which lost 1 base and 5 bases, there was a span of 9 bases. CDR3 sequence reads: CASSLWRNDQPQHF. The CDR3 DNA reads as TGTGCCAGCAGTTTATGGAGAAATGATCAGCCCCAGCATTTT.

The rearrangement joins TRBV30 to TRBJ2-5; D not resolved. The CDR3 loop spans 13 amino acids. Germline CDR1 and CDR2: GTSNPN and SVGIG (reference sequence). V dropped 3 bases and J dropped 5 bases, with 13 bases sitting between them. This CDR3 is CAWSDWVGETQYF. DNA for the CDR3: TGTGCCTGGAGCGACTGGGTTGGGGAGACCCAGTACTTC.

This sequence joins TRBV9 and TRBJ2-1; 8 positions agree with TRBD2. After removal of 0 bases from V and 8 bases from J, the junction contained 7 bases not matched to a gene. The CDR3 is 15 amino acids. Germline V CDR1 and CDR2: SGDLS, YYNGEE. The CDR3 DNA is TGTGCCAGCAGCGTAGTCGGGGGGGGCCTAGATGAGCAGTTCTTC. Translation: CASSVVGGGLDEQFF.

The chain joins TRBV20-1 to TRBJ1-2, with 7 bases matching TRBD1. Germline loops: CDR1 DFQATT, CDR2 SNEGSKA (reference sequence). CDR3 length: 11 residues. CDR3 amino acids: CRGDSNYGYTF. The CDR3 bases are TGCAGAGGGGACAGTAACTATGGCTACACCTTC.

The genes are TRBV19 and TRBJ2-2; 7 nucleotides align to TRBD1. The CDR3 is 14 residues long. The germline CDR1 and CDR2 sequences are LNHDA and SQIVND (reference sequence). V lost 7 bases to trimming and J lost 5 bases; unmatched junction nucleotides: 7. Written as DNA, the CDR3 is TGTGCCAGTACCTACGGACAGGCGACCGGGGAGCTGTTTTTT. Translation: CASTYGQATGELFF.

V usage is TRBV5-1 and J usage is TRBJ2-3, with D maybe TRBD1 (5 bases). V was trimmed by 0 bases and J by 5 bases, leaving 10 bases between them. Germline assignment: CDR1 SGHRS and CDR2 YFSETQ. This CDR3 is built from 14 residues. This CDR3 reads CASSLEGAVDTQYF. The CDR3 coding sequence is TGCGCCAGCAGCTTGGAAGGGGCCGTAGATACGCAGTATTTT.

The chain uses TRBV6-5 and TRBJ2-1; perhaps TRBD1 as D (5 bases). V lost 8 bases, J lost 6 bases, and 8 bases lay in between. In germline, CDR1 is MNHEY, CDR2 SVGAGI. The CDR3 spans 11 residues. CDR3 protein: CASHRGNEQFF. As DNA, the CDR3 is TGTGCCAGCCATAGGGGCAATGAGCAGTTCTTC.

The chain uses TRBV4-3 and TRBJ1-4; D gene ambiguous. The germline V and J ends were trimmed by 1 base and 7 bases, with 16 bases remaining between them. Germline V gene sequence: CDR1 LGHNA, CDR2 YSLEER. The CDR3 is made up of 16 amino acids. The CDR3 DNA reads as TGCGCCAGCAGCCAAGTAATAGGGCAGGCGGGTGAAAAACTGTTTTTT. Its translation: CASSQVIGQAGEKLFF.

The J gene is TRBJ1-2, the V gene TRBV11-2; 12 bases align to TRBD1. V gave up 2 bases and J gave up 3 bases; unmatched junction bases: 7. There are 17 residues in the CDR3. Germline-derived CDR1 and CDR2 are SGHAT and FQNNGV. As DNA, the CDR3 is TGTGCCAGCAGCTTATCGTCCGGGACAGGGGGCTACTATGGCTACACCTTC. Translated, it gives CASSLSSGTGGYYGYTF.